A single TCR beta chain is shown here with its context. This sample is drawn from a study of blood T cell repertoires in COVID-19. This table comes from immunoSEQ multiplex PCR, and its TCRdb copy is limited to in-frame clones, with some not included. The sample includes about 240,000 clones, 60% to 75% of them seen just once. Between the trimmed V and J ends, which lost 0 bases and 8 bases, there was a span of 17 bases. The length of the CDR3 is 16 residues. The germline V gene encodes CDR1 LNHNV and CDR2 YYDKDF (reference sequence). The sample comprised peripheral blood. This clonotype was obtained from a woman of 80 years or more with acute or convalescent COVID-19. The gene calls are TRBV15 and TRBJ2-1; TRBD1 might be the D (6 bases). In DNA, the CDR3 is TGTGCCACCAGCAGAGATAGAGGGCAGGGGACGGATGAGCAGTTCTTC. It translates to CATSRDRGQGTDEQFF.